Listed here are 23 T cell receptor beta chains from one sample, sequenced in a study of shared clonotypes between healthy human individuals. Here immunoSEQ multiplex PCR was the method, and the copy in TCRdb shows in-frame clones only, minus some. The table has over 1.4 million clones, approximately 96% seen once. Sequencing was done on a sample of naive CD4+ T cells sorted from blood. Subset indicated: CD45RA+ positively selected. The receptors here all came from a man in his thirties or forties in good health.

The rearrangement uses TRBV5-1 and TRBJ2-3, with a tentative D call TRBD1 (6 bases). The germline V gene has CDR1 SGHRS and CDR2 YFSETQ. Trimming took 4 bases from V and 2 from J, leaving 17 bases between them. The CDR3 runs 16 residues. Here the CDR3 DNA reads TGCGCCAGCAGCCTATATGGGGACACTTACACAGATACGCAGTATTTT. This sequence encodes CASSLYGDTYTDTQYF.

The V and J genes are TRBV29-1 and TRBJ1-1, with 9 bases identical to TRBD1. Germline CDR1 SQVTM, CDR2 ANQGSEA. V shed 7 bases and J 4 bases; nucleotides not matched to a gene: 10. The CDR3 spans 14 residues. The CDR3 DNA reads as TGCAGCGCCAGGGCTACAGGGGGCGGCACTGAAGCTTTCTTT. Residues: CSARATGGGTEAFF.

In DNA form, the CDR3 reads TGTGCCAGCAGTTTATGGGGTCTAGCTGAAAATGAGCAGTTCTTC. Amino acid sequence: CASSLWGLAENEQFF. This chain links TRBV28 with TRBJ2-1; D is perhaps TRBD2 (5 bases). From germline, CDR1 is MDHEN and CDR2 SYDVKM. The germline V and J ends were trimmed by 0 bases and 7 bases, with 13 bases remaining between them. This CDR3 spans 15 amino acids.

The chain recombines TRBV6-6 with TRBJ2-3; 9 bases are a match to TRBD2. Germline V gene lookup returns CDR1 MNHNY and CDR2 SVGAGI (reference sequence). Trimming removed 7 bases from V and 2 bases from J; junction bases left unmatched: 4. The CDR3 sequence is 14 residues long. CDR3 DNA sequence: TGTGCCAGCACCAAGCGGGAGGACACAGATACGCAGTATTTT. It yields the protein CASTKREDTDTQYF.

The chain has TRBV19 and TRBJ1-2; a weak D match, TRBD1 (6 bases). Trimming cost V 0 bases and J 7 bases, with 15 bases left between them. CDR3 length: 15 amino acids. CDR1 and CDR2 (germline): LNHDA, SQIVND (reference sequence). CDR3: CASSIDSKGVGGYTF. The DNA of the CDR3 is TGTGCCAGTAGTATAGATTCGAAGGGGGTCGGTGGCTACACCTTC.

Here the CDR3 reads CASSQEGRSSDTQYF. CDR3 coding DNA: TGCGCCAGCAGCCAAGAGGGGCGGTCTTCAGATACGCAGTATTTT. This chain links TRBV4-3 with TRBJ2-3, with D maybe TRBD1 (5 bases). Germline V gene sequence: CDR1 LGHNA, CDR2 YSLEER. V lost 0 bases to trimming and J lost 4 bases, with 11 bases between them. The length of the CDR3 is 15 residues.

The rearrangement uses TRBV7-9 and TRBJ2-2, with 7 bases that match TRBD1. This CDR3 region has 13 residues. After removal of 5 bases from V and 7 bases from J, the junction contained 4 bases not matched to a gene. Germline values: CDR1 SEHNR, CDR2 FQNEAQ (reference sequence). The CDR3 region has the DNA TGTGCCAGCAGCCTTGCAGGGGGCGGGGAGCTGTTTTTT. Its protein is CASSLAGGGELFF.

Concerning this clone itself: One end of the junction fails to match germline, which may point to a read error. Here the CDR3 reads CASSLAGGPLAEQFF. CDR3 coding DNA: TGTGCCAGCAGCCTAGCGGGAGGGCCTTTAGCAGAGCAGTTCTTC. The chain combines TRBV7-6 with TRBJ2-1; 12 nucleotides align to TRBD2. The CDR3 has 15 residues. The germline V gene has CDR1 SGHVS and CDR2 FNYEAQ.

The chain has TRBV5-4 and TRBJ1-1; possible D gene TRBD1, 6 bases. CDR1 is SGHNT and CDR2 is YYREEE in the germline V gene (reference sequence). V was cut by 6 bases and J by 5 bases, with 17 bases left in between. The CDR3 sequence is 14 residues long. The CDR3 reads CASTKEGGRTEAFF. Written as DNA, the CDR3 is TGTGCCAGCACCAAAGAGGGGGGGCGAACTGAAGCTTTCTTT.

CDR3 sequence: CASSRRTGNFPTPISEAFF. CDR3 nucleotides: TGTGCCAGCAGCCGTAGGACAGGGAATTTCCCGACTCCAATATCTGAAGCTTTCTTT. The chain carries TRBV28 and TRBJ1-1, with 8 nucleotides matching TRBD1. CDR1 and CDR2 from the germline V gene are MDHEN and SYDVKM. The CDR3 consists of 19 residues. Losses at the gene ends were 6 bases for V and 6 bases for J; bases not matched to a gene: 24.

The chain couples TRBV28 to TRBJ1-4; D gene unclear. Trimming took off 2 bases at V and 8 bases at J, with 12 bases between the two ends. The CDR3 spans 14 residues. From germline, CDR1 is MDHEN and CDR2 SYDVKM. The CDR3 coding sequence is TGTGCCAGCAGTTTAGGCCCCTCACGGGAAAAACTGTTTTTT. Its protein product is CASSLGPSREKLFF.

The chain links TRBV6-6 to TRBJ2-7; TRBD1 might be the D (5 bases). The V gene's germline CDR1 is MNHNY and CDR2 SVGAGI (reference sequence). This CDR3 contains 15 residues. V was trimmed by 8 bases and J by 0 bases, leaving 17 bases between them. The CDR3 region has the DNA TGTGCCAGCTGCCCAAGGGGCCGAAACTCCTACGAGCAGTACTTC. Its translation is CASCPRGRNSYEQYF.

V and J are TRBV5-1 and TRBJ2-1; unclear D gene. Per germline, CDR1 SGHRS and CDR2 YFSETQ. This CDR3 comprises 16 residues. V was clipped by 4 bases and J by 1 base, with 15 bases between them. The CDR3 region has the DNA TGCGCCAGCAGCGTGCCTGTAAACCCATCCTACAATGAGCAGTTCTTC. Translating gives CASSVPVNPSYNEQFF. Full variable domain (rest looked up from reference TRBV5-1 and TRBJ2-1): KAGVTQTPRYLIKTRGQQVTLSCSPISGHRSVSWYQQTPGQGLQFLFEYFSETQRNKGNFPGRFSGRQFSNSRSEMNVSTLELGDSALYLCASSVPVNPSYNEQFFGPGTRLTVL.

The gene calls are TRBV15 and TRBJ2-1; 7 bases align to TRBD2. The ends lost 3 bases at V and 4 bases at J; junction bases unmatched: 6. Looked up from germline, CDR1 is LNHNV and CDR2 is YYDKDF (reference sequence). The CDR3 is 15 amino acids. The DNA of the CDR3 is TGTGCCACCAGCAGGAAGAGGGAGGGTTACAATGAGCAGTTCTTC. It encodes CATSRKREGYNEQFF.

The chain has TRBV2 and TRBJ2-7, with TRBD1 matching 7 bases. The CDR3 consists of 14 residues. Trimming at V came to 5 bases and at J to 6 bases, leaving 10 bases not matched to a gene. In germline, CDR1 is SNHLY, CDR2 FYNNEI. The CDR3 region is CASSPRTTGFEQYF. The DNA of the CDR3 is TGTGCCAGCAGTCCACGCACGACAGGGTTCGAGCAGTACTTC. Full variable domain (rest looked up from reference TRBV2 and TRBJ2-7): EPEVTQTPSHQVTQMGQEVILRCVPISNHLYFYWYRQILGQKVEFLVSFYNNEISEKSEIFDDQFSVERPDGSNFTLKIRSTKLEDSAMYFCASSPRTTGFEQYFGPGTRLTVT.

This clone was detected only once. The V call is TRBV5-1, the J call TRBJ2-7, with 7 bases fitting TRBD1. Trimming cost V 0 bases and J 6 bases; bases outside gene matches: 6. Germline loops: CDR1 SGHRS, CDR2 YFSETQ. The CDR3 length is 14 residues. CDR3 nucleotides: TGCGCCAGCAGCTTGGCTCGATCAGGGGGCGAGCAGTACTTC. Amino acid sequence: CASSLARSGGEQYF.

The DNA of the CDR3 is TGTGCCAGCAGTGAAGCGCATCTAGCGGGCCACTCCTACGAGCAGTACTTC. This gives the protein CASSEAHLAGHSYEQYF. The J gene is TRBJ2-7, the V gene TRBV6-1; 8 nucleotides align to TRBD2. CDR1 and CDR2 (germline): MNHNS, SASEGT. V dropped 0 bases and J dropped 0; count of bases not matched to a gene: 7. The CDR3 length is 17 residues.

This sequence joins TRBV2 and TRBJ1-4; D not resolved. The CDR3 sequence is 14 residues long. CDR1 is SNHLY and CDR2 is FYNNEI in the germline V gene. The V end was cut by 6 bases, the J end by 3 bases, with 11 bases between. As DNA, the CDR3 is TGTGCCAGCAGGGACCGGTCGGCTAATGAAAAACTGTTTTTT. Residues: CASRDRSANEKLFF.

This sequence joins TRBV2 and TRBJ1-2; unclear D gene. Germline assignment: CDR1 SNHLY and CDR2 FYNNEI. The CDR3 is made up of 15 amino acids. V lost 0 bases, J lost 4 bases, and 12 bases lay in between. CDR3 loop: CASSEALRQIYGYTF. The CDR3 coding sequence is TGTGCCAGCAGTGAAGCGCTTCGGCAGATCTATGGCTACACCTTC. Looking up the rest from reference TRBV2 and TRBJ1-2 gives the full variable domain: EPEVTQTPSHQVTQMGQEVILRCVPISNHLYFYWYRQILGQKVEFLVSFYNNEISEKSEIFDDQFSVERPDGSNFTLKIRSTKLEDSAMYFCASSEALRQIYGYTFGSGTRLTVV.

In its sample, this clone was seen once. This chain links TRBV4-2 with TRBJ2-1; no definite D call. V lost 1 base to trimming and J lost 7 bases, with 17 bases between them. The CDR3 has 16 residues. Germline lookup yields CDR1 LGHNA and CDR2 YNFKEQ. The CDR3 coding sequence is TGTGCCAGCAGCCAAGGGTCTACCAAATTATCTAATGAGCAGTTCTTC. It encodes CASSQGSTKLSNEQFF.

The V and J genes are TRBV5-4 and TRBJ1-5; possible D gene TRBD1, 5 bases. Germline lookup yields CDR1 SGHNT and CDR2 YYREEE (reference sequence). V dropped 0 bases and J dropped 3 bases, with 7 bases sitting between them. The CDR3 spans 14 residues. CDR3 DNA: TGTGCCAGCAGCTTGGTGGGGGACAATCAGCCCCAGCATTTT. This gives the protein CASSLVGDNQPQHF. The full variable domain, completed using reference TRBV5-4 and TRBJ1-5, is ETGVTQSPTHLIKTRGQQVTLRCSSQSGHNTVSWYQQALGQGPQFIFQYYREEENGRGNFPPRFSGLQFPNYSSELNVNALELDDSALYLCASSLVGDNQPQHFGDGTRLSIL.

The V call is TRBV7-2, the J call TRBJ2-2; maybe TRBD2 (5 bases). V lost 5 bases to trimming and J lost 1 base, with 14 bases between them. CDR3 size: 16 residues. CDR1 is SGHTA, CDR2 FQGNSA, per germline. Here the CDR3 reads CASSPRGPQNTGELFF. The CDR3 coding sequence is TGTGCCAGCAGCCCGCGAGGGCCTCAGAACACCGGGGAGCTGTTTTTT.

The chain uses TRBV4-1 and TRBJ2-3, with D unclear. V lost 2 bases to trimming and J lost 0 bases, with 9 bases between them. Germline V gives CDR1 MGHRA, CDR2 YSYEKL. The CDR3 loop spans 15 amino acids. The CDR3 loop is CASSQSGTSTDTQYF. As DNA, the CDR3 is TGCGCCAGCAGCCAATCCGGAACTAGCACAGATACGCAGTATTTT.